This TCR beta chain was recovered during a study of blood T cell repertoires in COVID-19 (dated by TCRdb to the early 2020s). Background on the whole study: Samples from collaborators originated in the United States, Italy and Spain and spanned both the acute and convalescent phases of COVID-19. Samples were obtained from the ongoing ImmuneRACE study (first 160 participants) and from about 1,300 subjects provided by 6 global collaborators. The dataset comprised deeply sampled blood TCRbeta repertoires from subjects exposed to, actively infected with, or recovered from COVID-19. The prospective study material was composed of cDNA or gDNA derived from T cells, B-cell-depleted T cells, or PBMCs. Where available, HLA class I and class II types were obtained from metadata supplied by the sample provider rather than from assay-based typing. Nearly every sample came with metadata listing a de-identified subject ID, COVID-19 status, age in years and sex. The repertoires were made available in a free public database intended to serve as a resource for research on the immune response to SARS-CoV-2. Study-level results and caveats: The quantity of clinical and demographic metadata differed by source and by participant and was supplied without curation.

The immunoSEQ Assay, a bias-controlled multiplex PCR, was used to amplify TCRbeta CDR3 regions from genomic DNA. On the study's bioinformatics: The number of nucleated cells in each sample was estimated by amplification of reference gene primers within the assay. Sequence reads were collapsed and filtered to measure the absolute abundance of every unique TCRbeta CDR3 rearrangement. Productive Simpson clonality was computed per sample as the square root of Simpson's diversity index over productive rearrangements. Not all clones reach the TCRdb copy of this immuneACCESS table, which keeps in-frame sequences only. Checked studies attribute under half of the gap to unresolved V genes and leave the rest unexplained. V, J and clone size reflect that table, while D and trimming were determined from the DNA. For this sample the table gives a few hundred thousand clones, of which 85% to 90% were detected only once. Less than 2% of the sample is taken by the ten largest.

From cysteine to phenylalanine, the CDR3 is 14 amino acids long. This entry keeps only the CDR3 DNA: 42 bases, framed from base 1. As encoded in the germline V gene, CDR1 is SGHRS while CDR2 is YFSETQ. The junction carries 9 bases between V and J, which are trimmed by 2 bases and 1 base respectively. Participants in the prospective study were aged roughly 18 to 100 years, lived in more than 20 United States geographic areas, and enrolled through a virtual design. To assign participants to cohorts, the prospective study relied on clinical history that participants themselves reported in a screening survey and a study questionnaire. Each participant in the prospective study had whole blood, serum and a nasopharyngeal or oropharyngeal swab collected by mobile phlebotomists. Participants in the prospective study had the option to provide additional blood draws and questionnaires over an approximately 2-month period. Blood samples from the prospective study were shipped frozen or at room temperature prior to DNA extraction.

Notes on this clone: No cognate antigen has been identified for it. No qualities accompany the bases; no much larger clone lies one base away.

The chain links TRBV5-1 with TRBJ1-1; the D gene remains uncertain. Sequences were obtained from PBMCs or T cells enriched from blood (not recorded which). This clonotype originated in a woman aged 18-29 years with acute COVID-19. The DNA sequence reads TGCGCCAGCAGCTTCGAGGGCTCGAACACTGAAGCTTTCTTT. This yields the protein CASSFEGSNTEAFF. When the CDR3 is completed using the reference TRBV5-1 and TRBJ1-1 genes on either side, the full variable domain is KAGVTQTPRYLIKTRGQQVTLSCSPISGHRSVSWYQQTPGQGLQFLFEYFSETQRNKGNFPGRFSGRQFSNSRSEMNVSTLELGDSALYLCASSFEGSNTEAFFGQGTRLTVV.